This T cell receptor (beta chain) was captured by sequencing in a study of Graves' ophthalmopathy and Graves' hyperthyroidism (dated by TCRdb to the late 2010s). In the study overall: Peripheral blood was collected at initial diagnosis, prior to any treatment. The study used TCR beta repertoire signatures to distinguish Graves' ophthalmopathy from Graves' hyperthyroidism and to predict progression to ophthalmopathy. In total, approximately 130 blood samples were TCR-sequenced: roughly 45 ophthalmopathy, some 80 hyperthyroidism and roughly 17 hyperthyroidism-to-ophthalmopathy patients. To explore V-J signatures that distinguish ophthalmopathy from hyperthyroidism, a discovery set of 95 to 100 patients was enrolled, made up of around 40 with ophthalmopathy and under 65 with stable hyperthyroidism. The independent validation cohort included 20 or so hyperthyroidism patients plus 17 patients who later progressed from hyperthyroidism to ophthalmopathy. In roughly six hyperthyroidism patients, the T-cell repertoires found in thyroid tissue were compared with those found in blood. Following sample collection, hyperthyroidism patients were given methimazole at a starting dose of 30 mg daily, and ophthalmopathy patients were given high-dose intravenous methylprednisolone. Results and caveats for the whole study, not just this receptor: The 13-signature model separated ophthalmopathy from stable hyperthyroidism with approximately 90% sensitivity and 81.08% specificity in cross-validation, and 80%/75% in the test set. In validation, the model predicted ophthalmopathy progression with 70.59% sensitivity and around 72% specificity; some 13 predicted patients were CT-confirmed with GO in a median of approximately 6.2 months. Most expanded thyroid clonotypes with frequency above 0.001 were also detected in blood, suggesting blood repertoires may reflect the thyroid immune response. No statistical method was used to predetermine the sample size, and group allocation was not hidden from the investigators.

Ophthalmopathy patients were characterized by moderately to severely active disease, a Clinical Activity Score of at least 3, a NOSPECS grade of at least 4, and a disease duration under 3 months. Patients were excluded if they had other autoimmune diseases, uncontrolled infections, pregnancy or lactation. Clinical symptoms, serum thyroxine, TRAb, thyroid ultrasound and orbital computed tomography formed the basis of the diagnosis. Using Ficoll-Paque density gradient centrifugation, PBMCs were isolated from 9.5 to 10 ml of fresh peripheral blood. Trizol reagent was used to extract the total RNA, and its quality was then checked on an Agilent 2100 Bioanalyzer. TCR beta CDR3 regions were amplified from RNA transcripts for repertoire sequencing. A first-round RT-PCR used HTBI primers with the Qiagen OneStep RT-PCR kit, followed by a second-round multiplex PCR, size selection and purification. The libraries underwent paired-end sequencing with 100 bp reads on an Illumina HiSeq2000. The source study handled its data this way. SOAPnuke was used for read processing, and reads with adapters, uncalled bases, a mean Phred below 15, or no exact constant-primer or identifier match were discarded. COPE v1.2.5 was used to merge high-quality paired reads. Each unique nucleotide sequence was treated as a clonotype, and MiTCR v1.1 was used to align the clonotypes to the IMGT TRB V, D and J references. Only V-J combinations with frequency above 0.0001 were analysed, covering about 99% of repertoires. For each V-J combination, a TCR clonal expansion and chaos score was defined as F50 clonal expansion divided by the chaos observed in the TCRdist matrix. Welch's t-statistics and random forest were used to reduce the features to 10 to 15 V-J combinations, which were then used as input to a naive Bayes classifier. The Morisita-Horn index was used to measure how similar the thyroid and blood repertoires were. Clones were called with MiXCR by TCRdb after fastp trimmed the public reads at Q25, and only in-frame beta chains were retained. For every CDR3 protein sequence, its rows merge into one entry that carries the most common genes and DNA. The V and J calls here are based on TCRdb, not the publication. This sample has 200,000 to 300,000 distinct CDR3 sequences in its table, and around 42% of those were observed once. Less than 60% of the sample is held by the ten biggest clonotypes.

Trimming removed 11 bases from V and 6 bases from J; the gene matches leave 8 bases unexplained. The CDR3 runs 12 amino acids, cysteine and phenylalanine included. The CDR3 DNA has 36 bases and is translated from base 1. The germline V gene supplies CDR1 SGHTA and CDR2 FQGNSA. A remark on this clonotype: The antigen this receptor binds is unknown. Base qualities are not provided; no much larger clone lies one nucleotide away.

Sequencing was carried out using peripheral blood. The sequence was collected from an adult man with Graves' ophthalmopathy. This chain joins TRBV7-2 to TRBJ1-2; 8 nucleotides in the junction match TRBD1. This receptor has the CDR3 CAWSGQGDGYTF. The sequenced DNA is TGTGCCTGGAGTGGACAGGGTGATGGCTACACCTTC.